The 32 T cell receptor beta chains listed next were all sequenced from one sample in a study of cytomegalovirus exposure and HLA in healthy donors. The study ran its PCR with 60 Vbeta and 13 Jbeta primers. TCRdb's table, derived via immunoSEQ multiplex PCR, lists solely in-frame clones and lacks some. The data hold around 150,000 clones, with around four fifths observed a single time. The sequenced sample was PBMCs. The receptors stem from a woman aged 45-65 years in good health and CMV-seronegative.

V is TRBV4-3 and J is TRBJ2-1, with 10 bases that match TRBD1. The germline CDR1 and CDR2 sequences are LGHNA and YSLEER. The CDR3 contains 15 residues. V shed 2 bases, J shed 8 bases, and the junction held 6 bases outside the gene matches. The chain's CDR3 is CASSQPGQGNDEQFF. The CDR3 nucleotides read TGCGCCAGCAGCCAACCGGGACAGGGGAACGATGAGCAGTTCTTC.

This clone was observed a few times. The V call is TRBV19, the J call TRBJ1-2; D gene ambiguous. The germline V gene encodes CDR1 LNHDA and CDR2 SQIVND (reference sequence). Trimming removed 5 bases at V and 4 bases at J, with 17 bases between. The CDR3 runs 15 residues. The CDR3 DNA sequence: TGTGCCAGTAGTCCTCGGGGAGGAGAGTTCTATGGCTACACCTTC. Translating gives CASSPRGGEFYGYTF.

The chain links TRBV9 to TRBJ1-5, with D tentatively TRBD1 (5 bases). Germline CDR1 reads SGDLS; CDR2 reads YYNGEE. The CDR3 has 15 amino acids. Deletions cut 4 bases from V and 3 bases from J, with 14 bases between. CDR3 loop: CASSTGGGANQPQHF. CDR3 sequence (DNA): TGTGCCAGCAGCACCGGCGGGGGTGCCAATCAGCCCCAGCATTTT.

The genes are TRBV2 and TRBJ2-3; perhaps TRBD2 as D (6 bases). The V and J ends lost 0 bases and 3 bases respectively, with 10 bases between them. The CDR3 has 15 amino acids. Germline loops: CDR1 SNHLY, CDR2 FYNNEI. The CDR3 loop is CASSEAAGRTDTQYF. CDR3 coding DNA: TGTGCCAGCAGTGAAGCGGCGGGGAGAACAGATACGCAGTATTTT.

The rearrangement joins TRBV4-2 to TRBJ2-3; 7 bases match TRBD2. Germline CDR1 reads LGHNA; CDR2 reads YNFKEQ. V was pared by 3 bases and J by 2 bases, with 11 bases of the junction left unmatched. The CDR3 consists of 17 residues. The CDR3 DNA is TGTGCCAGCAGCCATACTCAGGAAGCGGGGCTCACAGATACGCAGTATTTT. It is translated as CASSHTQEAGLTDTQYF.

This chain uses TRBV6-1 with TRBJ1-2, with a possible D match to TRBD1 (6 bases). Germline V gene sequence: CDR1 MNHNS, CDR2 SASEGT. This CDR3 is 15 amino acids long. Trimming left V 2 bases short and J 0 bases short, with 10 bases between. DNA of the CDR3: TGTGCCAGCAGTGAACCAGGGGCGCCTAACTATGGCTACACCTTC. This codes for CASSEPGAPNYGYTF.

J is TRBJ1-2 and V is TRBV5-5; 8 positions match TRBD1. This CDR3 contains 14 residues. Germline CDR1 reads SGHKS; CDR2 reads YYEKEE (reference sequence). J gave up 2 bases and V 5 bases, and 5 bases lay outside the gene matches. The CDR3 protein is CASRIQGVNYGYTF. CDR3 DNA: TGTGCCAGCAGAATACAGGGGGTAAACTATGGCTACACCTTC. The full variable domain, completed using reference TRBV5-5 and TRBJ1-2, is DAGVTQSPTHLIKTRGQQVTLRCSPISGHKSVSWYQQVLGQGPQFIFQYYEKEERGRGNFPDRFSARQFPNYSSELNVNALLLGDSALYLCASRIQGVNYGYTFGSGTRLTVV.

J is TRBJ2-1 and V is TRBV4-2; 10 nucleotides align to TRBD2. There are 17 residues in the CDR3. The germline CDR1 and CDR2 sequences are LGHNA and YNFKEQ. Unmatched junction bases numbered 12, after V lost 0 bases and J lost 10 bases. This CDR3 reads CASSQEGPASGSEEQFF. The CDR3 DNA follows: TGTGCCAGCAGCCAAGAAGGACCCGCTAGCGGGAGTGAGGAGCAGTTCTTC.

V is TRBV6-5 and J is TRBJ2-3, with D maybe TRBD1 (8 bases). Germline CDR1 reads MNHEY; CDR2 reads SVGAGI. This CDR3 is 15 amino acids long. Trimming left V 4 bases short and J 6 bases short, with 17 bases between. Written as DNA, the CDR3 is TGTGCCAGCAGTTCCGGACAGGGAGGGATGGATACGCAGTATTTT. This encodes CASSSGQGGMDTQYF.

This chain connects TRBV5-6 to TRBJ2-3; maybe TRBD1 (6 bases). The length of the CDR3 is 16 residues. CDR1 is SGHDT, CDR2 YYEEEE, per germline. Trimming left V 0 bases short and J 1 base short, with 12 bases between. The CDR3 DNA sequence: TGTGCCAGCAGCTTGGGAGGGGGAGCAGGCACAGATACGCAGTATTTT. Its translation is CASSLGGGAGTDTQYF.

This clone was found once. The V gene is TRBV19, the J gene TRBJ2-1, with TRBD2 matching 10 bases. The CDR3 is 15 residues long. With V trimmed by 3 bases and J by 8 bases, 7 bases remained unmatched. The germline gives CDR1 LNHDA, CDR2 SQIVND (reference sequence). Here the CDR3 reads CASSIRLAGAYEQFF. The CDR3 region has the DNA TGTGCCAGTAGTATTCGGCTAGCGGGAGCGTATGAGCAGTTCTTC.

The chain employs TRBV5-4 and TRBJ2-7; 10 nucleotides line up with TRBD2. This CDR3 is built from 13 residues. Trimming cost V 5 bases and J 6 bases; bases outside gene matches: 5. CDR1 SGHNT and CDR2 YYREEE come from the germline V gene (reference sequence). In nucleotides, the CDR3 is TGTGCCAGCAGATGGGGACTAGCGTCCGAGCAGTACTTC. Translation gives CASRWGLASEQYF.

The genes are TRBV4-3 and TRBJ1-2; D unresolved. There are 14 residues in the CDR3. The V and J ends lost 0 bases and 2 bases respectively, with 7 bases between them. Germline values: CDR1 LGHNA, CDR2 YSLEER. CDR3 sequence reads: CASSQERGNYGYTF. The CDR3 nucleotides are TGCGCCAGCAGCCAAGAACGAGGGAACTATGGCTACACCTTC.

The chain recombines TRBV2 with TRBJ1-1; no firm D call. This CDR3 has 14 amino acids. CDR1 is SNHLY, CDR2 FYNNEI, per germline. Deletions cut 3 bases from V and 0 bases from J, with 8 bases between. CDR3 in amino acids: CASSEAPMNTEAFF. CDR3 in DNA: TGTGCCAGCAGTGAGGCCCCCATGAACACTGAAGCTTTCTTT.

The chain employs TRBV11-1 and TRBJ2-1; D may be TRBD2 (6 bases). Germline loops: CDR1 SGHAT, CDR2 FQDESV (reference sequence). V dropped 5 bases and J dropped 7 bases, with 21 bases sitting between them. The CDR3 extends over 16 amino acids. This CDR3 is CASSQKVRRGVNEQFF. CDR3 in DNA: TGTGCCAGCAGCCAAAAGGTCCGGAGGGGCGTAAATGAGCAGTTCTTC.

The J gene is TRBJ1-3, the V gene TRBV29-1; maybe TRBD1 (5 bases). CDR1 SQVTM and CDR2 ANQGSEA come from the germline V gene. The CDR3 is 14 residues long. V lost 5 bases and J lost 1, with 12 bases in between. CDR3 loop: CSVNGGGSGNTIYF. CDR3 DNA: TGCAGCGTTAATGGGGGGGGATCTGGAAACACCATATATTTT.

This chain uses TRBV10-3 with TRBJ2-1; TRBD1 aligns across 8 bases. This CDR3 is built from 14 residues. V was pared by 7 bases and J by 8 bases, with 10 bases of the junction left unmatched. CDR1 and CDR2 from the germline V gene are ENHRY and SYGVKD. The CDR3 DNA follows: TGTGCCATCAATGGGGGACAGGTCGGGGATGAGCAGTTCTTC. Encoded protein: CAINGGQVGDEQFF.

A remark on this clone: Other DNA sequences in this sample translate to the same CDR3. This rearrangement joins TRBV7-2 to TRBJ1-5; perhaps TRBD1 as D (5 bases). Germline V gene sequence: CDR1 SGHTA, CDR2 FQGNSA. V lost 1 base, J lost 3 bases, and 7 bases lay in between. The CDR3 loop spans 14 amino acids. CDR3 residues: CASSLEGSNQPQHF. For the CDR3, the DNA is TGTGCCAGCAGCTTAGAGGGGTCCAATCAGCCCCAGCATTTT. Together with reference TRBV7-2 and TRBJ1-5, the CDR3 gives the full variable domain: GAGVSQSPSNKVTEKGKDVELRCDPISGHTALYWYRQSLGQGLEFLIYFQGNSAPDKSGLPSDRFSAERTGGSVSTLTIQRTQQEDSAVYLCASSLEGSNQPQHFGDGTRLSIL.

As regards this clone: This specimen includes other DNA sequences encoding the same CDR3. The chain carries TRBV27 and TRBJ2-7, with D tentatively TRBD1 (5 bases). This CDR3 has 14 amino acids. Trimming removed 3 bases at V and 2 bases at J, with 11 bases between. The germline V gene encodes CDR1 MNHEY and CDR2 SMNVEV (reference sequence). In nucleotides, the CDR3 is TGTGCCAGCAGTTTGGGGCAGGCCGCCTACGAGCAGTACTTC. Amino acid sequence: CASSLGQAAYEQYF.

In its sample, this clone was seen once. At one boundary the junction diverges from the germline segment, which might be a read error. This sequence joins TRBV11-2 and TRBJ2-7; 9 bases agree with TRBD1. The CDR3 is 15 residues long. In germline, CDR1 is SGHAT, CDR2 FQNNGV. CDR3 in amino acids: CASSPGLGQGYERYF. The CDR3 DNA reads as TGTGCCAGCAGCCCAGGACTGGGACAGGGCTACGAGCGGTACTTC.

The genes are TRBV15 and TRBJ2-3; D is possibly TRBD2 (7 bases). Trimming stripped 3 bases from V and 4 bases from J, with 17 bases between. The CDR3 totals 16 residues. Germline V lookup: CDR1 LNHNV, CDR2 YYDKDF (reference sequence). CDR3 sequence: CATSRGDGGASDTQYF. The CDR3 DNA is TGTGCCACCAGCAGGGGAGATGGGGGGGCATCAGATACGCAGTATTTT.

This chain connects TRBV6-5 to TRBJ2-7; 11 bases agree with TRBD1. The V gene's germline CDR1 is MNHEY and CDR2 SVGAGI. The CDR3 extends over 15 amino acids. V trimming: 2 bases; J trimming: 0 bases; junction bases outside the gene matches: 0. The CDR3, as DNA: TGTGCCAGCAGTTACGGGACAGGGGGCTCCTACGAGCAGTACTTC. Translation: CASSYGTGGSYEQYF.

The V gene is TRBV29-1, the J gene TRBJ2-3; tentative D call: TRBD2 (7 bases). The germline CDR1 and CDR2 sequences are SQVTM and ANQGSEA. The CDR3 has 15 amino acids. Trimming shortened V by 2 bases and J by 1 base, and 13 bases separated the two germline ends. DNA of the CDR3: TGCAGCGTTGAACAACTAGGGGGGGGCACAGATACGCAGTATTTT. Translating gives CSVEQLGGGTDTQYF.

This sequence joins TRBV2 and TRBJ1-5, with 9 positions matching TRBD1. The V and J ends lost 6 bases and 6 bases, in that order; junction bases with no gene match: 12. This CDR3 has 16 residues. CDR1 and CDR2 from the germline V gene are SNHLY and FYNNEI. The CDR3 spells CASSYSGTGSGQPQHF. The CDR3 DNA sequence: TGTGCCAGCAGCTACTCCGGGACAGGGTCGGGTCAGCCCCAGCATTTT.

This rearrangement joins TRBV28 to TRBJ2-5; 10 bases line up with TRBD1. The CDR3 spans 16 residues. V lost 1 base and J lost 2; bases outside the gene matches: 4. Germline V gene lookup returns CDR1 MDHEN and CDR2 SYDVKM. The CDR3 is CASSLSSGQGQETQYF. CDR3 coding DNA: TGTGCCAGCAGTTTATCCTCGGGACAGGGGCAAGAGACCCAGTACTTC.

This clone came up a few times. The rearrangement joins TRBV5-6 to TRBJ1-2; TRBD1 is a possible D gene (6 bases). The V gene lost 3 bases and the J gene lost 4 bases, with 16 bases spanning the gap. This CDR3 has 15 amino acids. Germline V gene lookup returns CDR1 SGHDT and CDR2 YYEEEE. Here the CDR3 DNA reads TGTGCCAGCAGCTCCCAGGGGAGGGGGTCCTATGGCTACACCTTC. Translated, it gives CASSSQGRGSYGYTF.

V and J are TRBV7-2 and TRBJ1-2, with a tentative D call TRBD1 (5 bases). Looked up from germline, CDR1 is SGHTA and CDR2 is FQGNSA. V was pared by 2 bases and J by 0 bases, with 7 bases between. The CDR3 has 14 amino acids. CDR3 bases: TGTGCCAGCAGCTTATGGGGCACTAACTATGGCTACACCTTC. Translation gives CASSLWGTNYGYTF.

The CDR3, as DNA: TGTGCCAGCAGTCCGGGACAGGGGGCAGTTCAGCCCCAGCATTTT. As protein: CASSPGQGAVQPQHF. J is TRBJ1-5 and V is TRBV28; 12 positions match TRBD1. The length of the CDR3 is 15 residues. V shed 5 bases and J 6 bases; nucleotides not matched to a gene: 5. Germline CDR1 MDHEN, CDR2 SYDVKM.

This chain uses TRBV4-1 with TRBJ1-1; tentatively, D is TRBD1 (6 bases). CDR1 MGHRA and CDR2 YSYEKL come from the germline V gene. CDR3 length equals 15 residues. Trimming removed 5 bases from V and 0 bases from J, with 13 bases in between. CDR3 residues: CASSRGGAMNTEAFF. CDR3 in DNA: TGCGCCAGCAGCAGGGGGGGGGCCATGAACACTGAAGCTTTCTTT.

This chain links TRBV28 with TRBJ2-7; the match to TRBD2 covers 11 bases. With 5 bases clipped from V and 5 bases from J, the junction kept 8 bases outside the gene matches. The CDR3 runs 15 residues. Germline CDR1 reads MDHEN; CDR2 reads SYDVKM. This CDR3 reads CASSTASGRSNEQYF. The CDR3 coding sequence is TGTGCCAGCAGTACTGCTAGCGGGAGGTCGAACGAGCAGTACTTC.

V usage is TRBV28 and J usage is TRBJ1-5; no clear D. CDR1 is MDHEN and CDR2 is SYDVKM in the germline V gene. The CDR3 runs to 14 residues. V shed 8 bases and J shed 0 bases, with 11 bases lying between them. CDR3 in amino acids: CASGREVSNQPQHF. Here the CDR3 DNA reads TGTGCCAGCGGTAGGGAGGTTAGCAATCAGCCCCAGCATTTT.

CDR3 region: CASSDRGRGETQYF. The CDR3 nucleotides are TGTGCCAGCAGTGATAGGGGGCGCGGAGAGACCCAGTACTTC. The chain links TRBV7-9 to TRBJ2-5, with TRBD1 matching over 7 bases. This CDR3 is built from 14 residues. V lost 6 bases to trimming and J lost 4 bases; unmatched junction nucleotides: 8. From germline, CDR1 is SEHNR and CDR2 FQNEAQ (reference sequence).